Below, one TCR beta chain is given with its context. The V gene's germline CDR1 is MNHEY and CDR2 SVGAGI. Trimming removed 6 bases from V and 9 bases from J; junction bases left unmatched: 7. The CDR3 contains 14 residues. The sample comes from a study of blood T cell repertoires in COVID-19. Assay: immunoSEQ multiplex PCR; the TCRdb copy retains only in-frame clones and omits some. The sample records more than 200,000 clones, roughly 89% being singletons. The sequenced sample consisted of PBMCs or T cells enriched from blood (not recorded which). The TCR originated in a young woman with acute COVID-19. V is TRBV6-5 and J is TRBJ2-1; 11 bases are a match to TRBD2. The CDR3: CASRTSGAAGEQFF. CDR3 bases: TGTGCCAGCAGGACTAGCGGGGCGGCGGGTGAGCAGTTCTTC.